These 5 T cell receptor beta chains originate from one sample sequenced in a study of blood T cell repertoires in COVID-19. This table comes from immunoSEQ multiplex PCR, and its TCRdb copy is limited to in-frame clones, with some not included. The sample consists of approximately 97,000 clones, roughly 90% of them appearing once. Specimen: peripheral blood. These receptors originate from a woman in her fifties or sixties with COVID-19, enrolled during active disease.

This clone was seen only a few times. CDR3 amino acids: CASSPPGSGGLYEQFF. The DNA of the CDR3 is TGTGCCAGCTCACCACCGGGAAGCGGGGGGCTATATGAGCAGTTCTTC. The chain combines TRBV18 with TRBJ2-1; 9 bases match TRBD2. Germline lookup yields CDR1 KGHSH and CDR2 LQKENI. The CDR3 spans 16 residues. The junction had 8 bases not matched to a gene; V was cut back by 0 bases and J by 8 bases.

CDR3 nucleotide sequence: TGTGCCATCAGTGACAGACAGAACACTGAAGCTTTCTTT. The encoded protein is CAISDRQNTEAFF. The chain has TRBV10-3 and TRBJ1-1; D is unresolved. The CDR3 is 13 amino acids. V dropped 3 bases and J dropped 1 base, with 6 bases sitting between them. Germline V lookup: CDR1 ENHRY, CDR2 SYGVKD.

This chain connects TRBV7-6 to TRBJ1-1, with 7 bases that match TRBD1. CDR3 length: 15 residues. The germline gives CDR1 SGHVS, CDR2 FNYEAQ. Trimming took 7 bases from V and 1 from J; bases not matched to a gene: 9. CDR3 region: CASTLLQGSNTEAFF. CDR3 nucleotides: TGTGCCAGCACCCTTTTACAGGGGTCGAACACTGAAGCTTTCTTT.

The sample holds one count of this clone. The chain recombines TRBV6-2 or TRBV6-3 with TRBJ1-5, with 7 bases lining up with TRBD1. This CDR3 comprises 19 residues. The trim removed 3 bases at V and 3 bases at J, leaving 17 bases unmatched. Germline CDR1 and CDR2: MNHEY and SVGEGT. The CDR3 loop is CASSYRGGGGKPLNQPQHF. For the CDR3, the DNA is TGTGCCAGCAGTTATCGGGGGGGAGGGGGCAAACCCCTCAATCAGCCCCAGCATTTT.

The chain employs TRBV2 and TRBJ1-1; TRBD1 matches at 12 bases. Per germline, CDR1 SNHLY and CDR2 FYNNEI. CDR3 length equals 15 residues. Unmatched junction bases numbered 7, after V lost 6 bases and J lost 5 bases. CDR3 sequence: CASRGQGAAGTEAFF. Here the CDR3 DNA reads TGTGCCAGCAGGGGACAGGGGGCGGCGGGAACTGAAGCTTTCTTT.